This T cell receptor (beta chain) was documented in a study of response to subunit inactivated influenza vaccine. Notes on the study in general: T cells newly recruited by each seasonal influenza vaccination are few, the authors suggested.

TCRdb re-analysed the RT-PCR reads in MiXCR, keeping a single row per CDR3 protein. The profile shows 450,000 to 700,000 distinct CDR3 sequences, 14% of them singletons. CDR1 LGHDT and CDR2 YNNKEL come from the germline V gene (reference sequence). The CDR3 length is 16 residues. V shed 4 bases and J 2 bases; nucleotides not matched to a gene: 5. This clonotype was observed a few times. Antigen: not known. The input for sequencing was PBMCs from blood, taken less than 13 days after vaccination. The chain has TRBV3-1 and TRBJ2-1; 10 positions match TRBD1. The clonotype was recovered from a man aged 50-59 years who received an inactivated influenza vaccine. The CDR3 reads CASSLSGTGAYNEQFF. CDR3 sequence (DNA): TGTGCCAGCAGCCTTTCCGGGACAGGGGCCTACAATGAGCAGTTCTTC.